Shown below are 18 T cell receptor beta chains from a single sample sequenced in a study of cytomegalovirus exposure and HLA in healthy donors. The PCR was carried out with 60 Vbeta primers and 13 Jbeta primers. The assay was immunoSEQ multiplex PCR, and TCRdb's table has in-frame clones only and misses some. The profile shows approximately 100,000 clones, around 10% of them singletons. Material for sequencing was PBMCs. Receptors originate from a man between 45 and 60 years old in good health and CMV-seropositive.

CDR3: CAIRRTDREPQHF. DNA for the CDR3: TGTGCCATCAGAAGGACAGACAGGGAGCCCCAGCATTTT. This chain uses TRBV10-3 with TRBJ1-5; 7 nucleotides align to TRBD1. The germline V gene encodes CDR1 ENHRY and CDR2 SYGVKD. The CDR3 spans 13 residues. V was pared by 6 bases and J by 8 bases, with 7 bases of the junction left unmatched.

This clone occurred a few times. J is TRBJ1-6 and V is TRBV7-8; TRBD1 is a possible D gene (6 bases). Trimming cost V 5 bases and J 8 bases, with 22 bases left between them. The CDR3 is 17 amino acids. Germline assignment: CDR1 SGHVS and CDR2 FQNEAQ. In DNA form, the CDR3 reads TGTGCCAGCAGCCCGTTACCGGGACAATCGGCGGATTCACCCCTCCACTTT. Its protein product is CASSPLPGQSADSPLHF.

This chain uses TRBV2 with TRBJ2-7; TRBD2 agrees at 12 bases. J lost 0 bases, V lost 6 bases, and 3 bases had no gene match. The CDR3 contains 15 residues. Germline-derived CDR1 and CDR2 are SNHLY and FYNNEI. CDR3 sequence reads: CASRRLAGDSYEQYF. The CDR3 DNA follows: TGTGCCAGCAGAAGACTAGCGGGGGACTCCTACGAGCAGTACTTC. Filled out from reference TRBV2 and TRBJ2-7, the complete variable domain reads EPEVTQTPSHQVTQMGQEVILRCVPISNHLYFYWYRQILGQKVEFLVSFYNNEISEKSEIFDDQFSVERPDGSNFTLKIRSTKLEDSAMYFCASRRLAGDSYEQYFGPGTRLTVT.

There are many counts of this clone. This rearrangement joins TRBV7-9 to TRBJ2-1, with 11 bases matching TRBD2. The germline V gene encodes CDR1 SEHNR and CDR2 FQNEAQ (reference sequence). The CDR3 has 18 amino acids. V lost 3 bases, J lost 9 bases, and 16 bases stayed unmatched. CDR3 in amino acids: CASSFHLAGGALVGEQFF. CDR3 DNA: TGTGCCAGCAGCTTTCACCTAGCGGGAGGAGCCCTAGTAGGTGAGCAGTTCTTC.

The rearrangement links TRBV30 to TRBJ2-3; tentative D call: TRBD1 (6 bases). Germline V gene lookup returns CDR1 GTSNPN and CDR2 SVGIG (reference sequence). The V end was cut by 3 bases, the J end by 3 bases, with 10 bases between. The CDR3 contains 13 residues. For the CDR3, the DNA is TGTGCCTGGAGCGTCACAGGGACAGATACGCAGTATTTT. Translation: CAWSVTGTDTQYF.

Only a few counts were recorded for this clone. The rearrangement joins TRBV9 to TRBJ1-4; a weak D match, TRBD1 (5 bases). The CDR3 consists of 15 residues. The germline V and J ends were trimmed by 0 bases and 8 bases, with 14 bases remaining between them. Germline lookup yields CDR1 SGDLS and CDR2 YYNGEE. The CDR3 region is CASSVEEGAREKLFF. CDR3 DNA: TGTGCCAGCAGCGTAGAGGAAGGGGCTCGGGAAAAACTGTTTTTT.

The chain carries TRBV25-1 and TRBJ2-3; 13 nucleotides match TRBD2. J was trimmed by 3 bases and V by 6 bases; bases with no gene match: 3. From germline, CDR1 is MGHDK and CDR2 SYGVNS. The CDR3 is 15 amino acids. The CDR3 region has the DNA TGTGCCAGCAGCCCGACTAGCGGGAGGACAGATACGCAGTATTTT. Amino acid sequence: CASSPTSGRTDTQYF.

This rearrangement joins TRBV5-5 to TRBJ1-2, with unresolved D. The CDR3 extends over 14 amino acids. The ends were cut back, 3 bases at V and 1 base at J, with 10 bases in the middle. CDR1 is SGHKS and CDR2 is YYEKEE in the germline V gene (reference sequence). The CDR3 sequence: CASSSTIHNYGYTF. The CDR3 nucleotides are TGTGCCAGCAGCTCCACAATACATAACTATGGCTACACCTTC.

This sequence joins TRBV7-9 and TRBJ2-1, with TRBD1 as a possible D gene (6 bases). Germline assignment: CDR1 SEHNR and CDR2 FQNEAQ (reference sequence). The CDR3 is 17 residues long. Trimming took off 4 bases at V and 4 bases at J, with 20 bases between the two ends. The CDR3 DNA reads as TGTGCCAGCAGCTCGCCTCCCGGGACACACACTTACAATGAGCAGTTCTTC. Translated, it gives CASSSPPGTHTYNEQFF.

This clone was counted a few times. The chain couples TRBV28 to TRBJ1-1; D ambiguous. The CDR3 consists of 13 residues. The germline V gene encodes CDR1 MDHEN and CDR2 SYDVKM. Trimming left V 4 bases short and J 7 bases short, with 13 bases between. The CDR3 is CASSSSGRGEAFF. The CDR3 coding sequence is TGTGCCAGCAGTTCCAGCGGACGCGGTGAAGCTTTCTTT.

In this sample, this clone turned up a few times. The J gene is TRBJ2-7, the V gene TRBV2, with TRBD2 matching 15 bases. The CDR3 loop spans 15 amino acids. With 6 bases clipped from V and 7 bases from J, the junction kept 7 bases outside the gene matches. Germline-derived CDR1 and CDR2 are SNHLY and FYNNEI. CDR3 in amino acids: CASRGTSGRPREQYF. The DNA for the CDR3 is TGTGCCAGCAGGGGGACTAGCGGGAGGCCCCGGGAGCAGTACTTC. Looking up the rest from reference TRBV2 and TRBJ2-7 gives the full variable domain: EPEVTQTPSHQVTQMGQEVILRCVPISNHLYFYWYRQILGQKVEFLVSFYNNEISEKSEIFDDQFSVERPDGSNFTLKIRSTKLEDSAMYFCASRGTSGRPREQYFGPGTRLTVT.

The rearrangement joins TRBV27 to TRBJ2-2; 7 bases align to TRBD1. V trimming: 3 bases; J trimming: 4 bases; junction bases outside the gene matches: 8. The CDR3 extends over 16 amino acids. Germline V CDR1 and CDR2: MNHEY, SMNVEV (reference sequence). The CDR3 is CASSLRDRPSTGELFF. Written as DNA, the CDR3 is TGTGCCAGCAGTTTGAGGGACAGACCGTCCACCGGGGAGCTGTTTTTT.

This clone showed up just a few times. The CDR3 is CASSNELYEQYF. The CDR3 DNA is TGTGCCAGCAGTAACGAACTCTACGAGCAGTACTTC. The chain carries TRBV28 and TRBJ2-7; no reliable D call. Trimming took 5 bases from V and 3 from J, leaving 8 bases between them. This CDR3 contains 12 residues. CDR1 and CDR2 (germline): MDHEN, SYDVKM.

At least ten counts were recorded for this clone. V gene TRBV29-1 combines with J gene TRBJ1-2, with 7 bases that match TRBD1. Germline V CDR1 and CDR2: SQVTM, ANQGSEA. V lost 6 bases and J lost 2; bases outside the gene matches: 6. The CDR3 runs to 13 residues. The CDR3 region has the DNA TGCAGCGTAGGGGCAGGGGGAAACTATGGCTACACCTTC. It codes for CSVGAGGNYGYTF.

In its sample, this clone was seen a few times. The rearrangement uses TRBV5-1 and TRBJ2-3, with 10 bases identical to TRBD2. This CDR3 region has 15 residues. Germline V gives CDR1 SGHRS, CDR2 YFSETQ. V lost 3 bases and J lost 2; bases outside the gene matches: 3. The CDR3 region is CASSSTSGVTDTQYF. CDR3 DNA sequence: TGCGCCAGCAGCTCCACTAGCGGGGTCACAGATACGCAGTATTTT. Looking up the rest from reference TRBV5-1 and TRBJ2-3 gives the full variable domain: KAGVTQTPRYLIKTRGQQVTLSCSPISGHRSVSWYQQTPGQGLQFLFEYFSETQRNKGNFPGRFSGRQFSNSRSEMNVSTLELGDSALYLCASSSTSGVTDTQYFGPGTRLTVL.

V gene TRBV4-2 combines with J gene TRBJ2-1; TRBD2 aligns across 7 bases. The CDR3 loop spans 17 amino acids. V trimming: 1 base; J trimming: 3 bases; junction bases outside the gene matches: 9. The germline CDR1 and CDR2 sequences are LGHNA and YNFKEQ. CDR3 bases: TGTGCCAGCAGCCAAGGGGGAGGGACCGGTAACTACAATGAGCAGTTCTTC. This encodes CASSQGGGTGNYNEQFF.

V is TRBV6-1 and J is TRBJ2-5; 7 bases are shared with TRBD2. The J call may be wrong; the DNA end is better matched by TRBJ2-7. The CDR3 contains 13 residues. Germline CDR1 and CDR2: MNHNS and SASEGT. The CDR3, as DNA: TGTGGCACTGGGCGGGAGCTTGCCTACGAGCAGTACTTC. Protein: CGTGRELAYEQYF.

J is TRBJ1-2 and V is TRBV13, with D perhaps matching TRBD1 (5 bases). This CDR3 has 12 amino acids. In germline, CDR1 is PRHDT, CDR2 FYEKMQ (reference sequence). V lost 5 bases and J lost 4, with 8 bases in between. The CDR3 DNA sequence: TGTGCCAGCAGCGGCGACAGCTATGGCTACACCTTC. The encoded protein is CASSGDSYGYTF.